The clone carrying this T cell receptor (beta chain) was seen a handful of times. What it binds is not known. Trimming removed 1 base from V and 1 base from J; junction bases left unmatched: 7. Germline loops: CDR1 MNHNY, CDR2 SVGAGI (reference sequence). This CDR3 region has 16 residues. This entry belongs to a study of neurological immune-mediated disorders. Notes on the study in general: HTLV-1-associated myelopathy led in TCR clonal expansion, while multiple sclerosis ranked lowest, below healthy controls.

The study built unsorted libraries from 2 million PBMCs kept at -80 C. Each TCR transcript was tagged with a 10-nucleotide random UMI during 5'RACE. TCRdb ran MiXCR on the 5' RACE reads and lists one entry per CDR3 protein. The table lists 48,000 or so distinct CDR3 sequences, 10% of them singletons. Sequencing input: PBMCs. This chain connects TRBV6-6 to TRBJ2-7, with 7 bases fitting TRBD1. This sequence was found in a woman aged 40 to 50 with HTLV-1-associated myelopathy (HAM/TSP). The CDR3 loop is CASSYYQTGISYEQYF. CDR3 nucleotides: TGTGCCAGCAGTTACTACCAGACAGGGATATCCTACGAGCAGTACTTC.